A selection of T cell receptor beta chains follows, all from one sample in a study of shared clonotypes between healthy human individuals. The protocol was immunoSEQ multiplex PCR, while the TCRdb copy is restricted to in-frame clones and leaves out a portion. The table shows more than 2 million clones, with around 95% occurring only once. The sequencing sample was made of naive CD4+ T cells sorted from blood. The origin of the receptors is a man aged 18 to 30 in good health. Both conserved end residues are part of each CDR3. The D gene is left open where the match is weak. For some rows the clone size is stated as once, few or many, or as a class when expanded; others skip it.

J | D | size | V | DNA | CDR3
TRBJ2-6 | NA | NA | TRBV27 | TGTGCCAGCAGTTTAGGGGGACTGGGGGCCAACGTCCTGACTTTC | CASSLGGLGANVLTF
TRBJ1-3 | NA | once | TRBV28 | TGTGCCAGCAGTTGGGGAATAAGCTCTGGAAACACCATATATTTT | CASSWGISSGNTIYF
TRBJ1-4 | TRBD1 | once | TRBV4-1 | TGCGCCAGCAGCCAGGGACAGGGGGCGCAGAATGAAAAACTGTTTTTT | CASSQGQGAQNEKLFF
TRBJ2-1 | TRBD1 | NA | TRBV7-2 | TGTGCCAGCAGCTTAACTTATGGGACAGGAAACAATGAGCAGTTCTTC | CASSLTYGTGNNEQFF
TRBJ2-1 | NA | NA | TRBV10-2 | TGCGCCAGCAGCCAACCTGGGGAAAACTACAATGAGCAGTTCTTC | CASSQPGENYNEQFF
TRBJ2-1 | TRBD2 | NA | TRBV6-5 | TGTGCCAGCAGGGGACTAGCAGGCAATGAGCAGTTCTTC | CASRGLAGNEQFF
TRBJ2-1 | TRBD2 | NA | TRBV4-3 | TGCGCCAGCAGCCCGGGACTAGCGGTCTACAATGAGCAGTTCTTC | CASSPGLAVYNEQFF
TRBJ2-1 | TRBD1 | NA | TRBV7-9 | TGTGCCAGCAGCCCGCCGGGGACAGGGGTATGGAGTGAGCAGTTCTTC | CASSPPGTGVWSEQFF
TRBJ2-3 | TRBD1 | NA | TRBV5-6 | TGTGCCAGCAGCCAGGACAGGGGGGGTACAGATACGCAGTATTTT | CASSQDRGGTDTQYF
TRBJ1-1 | NA | once | TRBV10-3 | TGTGCCATCACTGGACAACCGAACACTGAAGCTTTCTTT | CAITGQPNTEAFF
TRBJ2-7 | TRBD2 | NA | TRBV5-1 | TGCGCCAGCAGCCCGCAAGGGGCGGGAGGGTACGAGCAGTACTTC | CASSPQGAGGYEQYF
TRBJ1-6 | NA | NA | TRBV27 | TGTGCCAGCAGTTATGAGAGCTCCTATAATTCACCCCTCCACTTT | CASSYESSYNSPLHF
TRBJ1-4 | NA | NA | TRBV4-1 | TGCGCCAGCAGCCAAGGTACCGGGACTTATAATGAAAAACTGTTTTTT | CASSQGTGTYNEKLFF
TRBJ2-5 | NA | NA | TRBV5-4 | TGTGCCAGCAGCTTGGCACTGACGCAAGAGACCCAGTACTTC | CASSLALTQETQYF
TRBJ1-4 | NA | NA | TRBV29-1 | TGCAGCGCCCGAGGACAGAATGAAAAACTGTTTTTT | CSARGQNEKLFF
TRBJ1-1 | NA | NA | TRBV30 | TGTGCCTGGAGTGTCGGTCGCACTGAAGCTTTCTTT | CAWSVGRTEAFF
TRBJ2-2 | NA | NA | TRBV18 | TGTGCCAGCTCACCGGCCGGGAACGGGGAGCTGTTTTTT | CASSPAGNGELFF
TRBJ2-5 | NA | once | TRBV7-3 | TGTGCCAGCAGCCCCCTAGGAGGGGGCAAACAAGAGACCCAGTACTTC | CASSPLGGGKQETQYF